This TCR beta chain was identified during a study of regulatory T cells in long-lasting Graves disease. CDR1 is MNHEY, CDR2 SVGEGT, per germline. V was shortened by 0 bases and J by 6 bases, with 8 bases between the two germline ends. The CDR3 contains 14 residues. Time point of the sample: persistent/refractory GD, antithyroid drugs over 5 years with positive TRAb. Construction of the TCR library relied on RNA isolated from PBMCs. Diagnosing Graves' disease relied on the American Thyroid Association guidelines. Construction of TCR beta libraries relied on iRepertoire HTBI primers and on Arm-PCR targeting CDR3 regions. TCRdb called the multiplex PCR reads again in MiXCR, with one record for every CDR3 protein. The table shows around 340,000 distinct CDR3 sequences, with about 20% occurring only once.

The clonotype was recovered from a female donor with Graves disease. The material sequenced was peripheral blood mononuclear cells (PBMCs), taken when the disease was refractory, from a patient treated with antithyroid drugs. The rearrangement joins TRBV6-2 or TRBV6-3 to TRBJ2-2, with no clear D. In DNA form, the CDR3 reads TGTGCCAGCAGTTACTCGACGTGGCCCGGGGAGCTGTTTTTT. It translates to CASSYSTWPGELFF.